This TCR beta chain was recorded in a study of T cell changes during pregnancy in multiple sclerosis (dated by TCRdb to about 2019). Regarding the research as a whole: Changes in the T cell repertoire over the course of pregnancy were examined in this study in women with multiple sclerosis.

As regards this clone: Its antigen specificity is not known. No much larger clone is present one base from it, and per-base qualities are unavailable.

Its CDR3 holds 11 amino acids, cysteine through phenylalanine. Only the CDR3 part of the read is kept: 33 bases, read in frame from the first base. V was cut back by 10 bases and J by 6 bases, leaving a gap of 13 bases between them. As encoded in the germline V gene, CDR1 is ENHRY while CDR2 is SYGVKD. Library prep was done by the immunoSEQ multiplex PCR assay. TCRdb retrieved this table from immuneACCESS and kept in-frame rearrangements only. Not all clones are present; in checked studies, unresolved V genes account for under half, and no reason is known for the remainder. Counted in this sample were approximately 25,000 clones; 85% to 90% of them appeared once. Roughly 0.74% of the sample goes to the ten largest clones.

The material sequenced was CD4+ T cells from peripheral blood mononuclear cells, taken in the first trimester of pregnancy. The V gene is TRBV10-3 and the J gene is TRBJ2-7; confidence is insufficient to name the D gene. The TCR sequence derives from a female donor in good health, enrolled as a control in a pregnancy study. Here the CDR3 is given as CATSPPGEQYF. The sequenced DNA: TGTGCCACCTCCCCACCCGGCGAGCAGTACTTC.